In this sample, the clone carrying this TCR beta chain turned up a few times. Its antigen is unknown. The CDR3 contains 14 residues. Trimming cost V 5 bases and J 5 bases, with 15 bases left between them. The germline V gene has CDR1 SEHNR and CDR2 FQNEAQ (reference sequence). This record belongs to a study of identical twins. Study outcomes and limitations: Donors were not followed over many years; analysis was cross-sectional. There was more out-of-frame TCR alpha sharing in monozygotic twins than models estimated.

TCRdb redid the calling of the 5' RACE reads with MiXCR, one entry per CDR3 protein. The table lists hundreds of thousands of distinct CDR3 sequences, 9% to 15% of them singletons, with 7.2% in the top ten. The data were also submitted as part of a second study, on yellow fever vaccine responses in identical twins.

This chain links TRBV7-9 with TRBJ2-5, with D perhaps TRBD2 (6 bases). The sequence derives from a woman aged 18-29 years in good health. Material for sequencing was CD8+ T cells sorted from blood. This CDR3 reads CASSPSAGLETQYF. CDR3 nucleotide sequence: TGTGCCAGCAGCCCCAGCGCGGGGTTGGAGACCCAGTACTTC.